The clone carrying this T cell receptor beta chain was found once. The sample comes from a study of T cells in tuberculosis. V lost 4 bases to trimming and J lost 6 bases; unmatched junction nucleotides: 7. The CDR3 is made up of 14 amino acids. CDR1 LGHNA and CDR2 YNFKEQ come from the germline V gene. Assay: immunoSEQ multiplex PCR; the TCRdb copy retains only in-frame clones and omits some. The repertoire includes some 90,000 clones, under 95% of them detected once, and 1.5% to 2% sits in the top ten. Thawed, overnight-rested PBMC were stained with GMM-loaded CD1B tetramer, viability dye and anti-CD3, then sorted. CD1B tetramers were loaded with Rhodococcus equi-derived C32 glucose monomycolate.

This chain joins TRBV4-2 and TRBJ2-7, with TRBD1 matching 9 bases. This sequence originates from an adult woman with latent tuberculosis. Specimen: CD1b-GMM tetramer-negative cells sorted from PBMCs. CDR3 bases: TGTGCCAGCAGCCTCTCCGGGACAGGGTCCGAGCAGTACTTC. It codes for CASSLSGTGSEQYF.